The rows below give T cell receptor beta chains drawn from one sample of a study of CD8+ T cells in alopecia areata. Produced via immunoSEQ multiplex PCR; TCRdb's table is partial and in-frame only. This table holds 95,000 to 150,000 clones, 53% found once. The sequencing used CD4+ T cells sorted from blood, collected at week 4, from a patient treated with tofacitinib. The receptor source for this set is a human donor with alopecia areata. CDR3s leave out the opening cysteine and the closing phenylalanine or tryptophan.

cdr3_aa: ASSLGTPYEQY
j_call: TRBJ2-7
v_call: TRBV6-5

cdr3_aa: ASSLDNIKQY
j_call: TRBJ2-7
v_call: TRBV27

cdr3_aa: ASSLEQDRTSKGQY
j_call: TRBJ2-5
v_call: TRBV11-2

cdr3_aa: ASGFNQPQH
j_call: TRBJ1-5
v_call: TRBV9

cdr3_aa: ASRPGGAEQY
j_call: TRBJ2-7
v_call: TRBV7-9

cdr3_aa: ASSYTSGRTNEQF
j_call: TRBJ2-1
v_call: TRBV6-5

cdr3_aa: ASRRGDRVGNQPQH
j_call: TRBJ1-5
v_call: TRBV27

cdr3_aa: ASSPGQGGHTEAF
j_call: TRBJ1-1
v_call: TRBV5-1

cdr3_aa: SVDRFGETQY
j_call: TRBJ2-5
v_call: TRBV29-1

cdr3_aa: ASSRPGLAELAKNIQY
j_call: TRBJ2-4
v_call: TRBV7-9

cdr3_aa: ACSLHPGPFYEQY
j_call: TRBJ2-7
v_call: TRBV7-2

cdr3_aa: SVRGHLAKNIQY
j_call: TRBJ2-4
v_call: TRBV29-1

cdr3_aa: AWKWVANYGYT
j_call: TRBJ1-2
v_call: TRBV30

cdr3_aa: ASTPPGQGYSNQPQH
j_call: TRBJ1-5
v_call: TRBV19

cdr3_aa: ASSQNGDHTYNEQF
j_call: TRBJ2-1
v_call: TRBV5-1

cdr3_aa: SVRQGKLGYT
j_call: TRBJ1-2
v_call: TRBV29-1

cdr3_aa: ASSLVVGDTEAF
j_call: TRBJ1-1
v_call: TRBV5-1

cdr3_aa: ASSVGTGWRSGANVLT
j_call: TRBJ2-6
v_call: TRBV9

cdr3_aa: ASFDTVSSPLH
j_call: TRBJ1-6
v_call: TRBV5-1

cdr3_aa: SVGQGGRNIQY
j_call: TRBJ2-4
v_call: TRBV29-1

cdr3_aa: ASSQTGRYGYT
j_call: TRBJ1-2
v_call: TRBV4-1

cdr3_aa: ACSGGGIEKLF
j_call: TRBJ1-4
v_call: TRBV30

cdr3_aa: ASRRGLQETQY
j_call: TRBJ2-5
v_call: TRBV27

cdr3_aa: ASSNTGARGTEAF
j_call: TRBJ1-1
v_call: TRBV6-6

cdr3_aa: ASSPQALYGYT
j_call: TRBJ1-2
v_call: TRBV7-2

cdr3_aa: ASSVETGTEQY
j_call: TRBJ2-7
v_call: TRBV7-6

cdr3_aa: ASSDVDQPQH
j_call: TRBJ1-5
v_call: TRBV25-1

cdr3_aa: SVESRGERTEAF
j_call: TRBJ1-1
v_call: TRBV29-1

cdr3_aa: ASSLDNEQF
j_call: TRBJ2-1
v_call: TRBV2

cdr3_aa: ASSRSTENYEQY
j_call: TRBJ2-7
v_call: TRBV5-1

cdr3_aa: ASSVLTGNTGELF
j_call: TRBJ2-2
v_call: TRBV9

cdr3_aa: ASSRDPYEQY
j_call: TRBJ2-7
v_call: TRBV25-1

cdr3_aa: ASSHSLQLYQETQY
j_call: TRBJ2-5
v_call: TRBV14

cdr3_aa: SVGTGGDTQY
j_call: TRBJ2-3
v_call: TRBV29-1

cdr3_aa: ASSARTQY
j_call: TRBJ2-3
v_call: TRBV7-2

cdr3_aa: ASSPDTYKFSSYEQY
j_call: TRBJ2-7
v_call: TRBV9

cdr3_aa: ASRPAGTSIHEQF
j_call: TRBJ2-1
v_call: TRBV6-5

cdr3_aa: SVGGARGRWEQY
j_call: TRBJ2-7
v_call: TRBV29-1